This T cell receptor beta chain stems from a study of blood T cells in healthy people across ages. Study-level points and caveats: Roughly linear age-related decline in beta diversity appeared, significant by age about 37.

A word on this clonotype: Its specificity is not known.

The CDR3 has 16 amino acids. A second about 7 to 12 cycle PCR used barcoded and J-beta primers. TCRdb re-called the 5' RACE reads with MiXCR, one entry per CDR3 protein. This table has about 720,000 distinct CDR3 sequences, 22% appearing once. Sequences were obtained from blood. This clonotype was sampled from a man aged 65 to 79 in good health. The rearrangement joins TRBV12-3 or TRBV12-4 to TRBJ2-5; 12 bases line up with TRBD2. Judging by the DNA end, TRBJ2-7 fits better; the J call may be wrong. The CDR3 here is CASRIGLAGFRYEQYV. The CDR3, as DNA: TGTGCCAGCAGGATCGGACTAGCGGGATTCAGGTACGAGCAGTACGTC.